These 30 T cell receptor beta chains were sequenced from one sample in a study of cytomegalovirus exposure and HLA in healthy donors. The table came from immunoSEQ multiplex PCR; TCRdb's copy has only in-frame clones and leaves some out. The sample holds more than 110,000 clones, around 88% seen once. The sequencing sample was made of PBMCs. The origin of the receptors is a woman younger than 35 in good health and CMV-seropositive.

Many counts were recorded for this clone. The chain recombines TRBV5-4 with TRBJ1-6, with 11 bases that match TRBD1. The CDR3 runs 14 residues. CDR1 and CDR2 (germline): SGHNT, YYREEE (reference sequence). The V segment lost 6 bases and the J segment 8 bases; nucleotides outside the gene matches: 4. CDR3 coding DNA: TGTGCCAGCACCGGACAGGGGGCAGATTCACCCCTCCACTTT. Residues: CASTGQGADSPLHF.

This clone was observed a single time. This chain joins TRBV5-4 and TRBJ1-3; weak D call: TRBD1 (5 bases). Trimming took off 2 bases at V and 7 bases at J, with 16 bases between the two ends. Germline CDR1 is SGHNT and CDR2 is YYREEE (reference sequence). The CDR3 length is 15 residues. The CDR3: CASSFDGGWKNTIYF. The CDR3 DNA follows: TGTGCCAGCAGCTTCGACGGGGGATGGAAGAACACCATATATTTT.

This clone was seen just once. V is TRBV18 and J is TRBJ2-5; tentatively, D is TRBD1 (5 bases). The CDR3 extends over 16 amino acids. V lost 6 bases and J 3 bases, leaving 20 bases between the germline ends. The germline V gene encodes CDR1 KGHSH and CDR2 LQKENI. The CDR3: CASSLQYRTGEETQYF. The CDR3 bases are TGTGCCAGCTCCCTTCAATATCGCACAGGAGAAGAGACCCAGTACTTC. Variable domain in full (rest from reference TRBV18 and TRBJ2-5): NAGVMQNPRHLVRRRGQEARLRCSPMKGHSHVYWYRQLPEEGLKFMVYLQKENIIDESGMPKERFSAEFPKEGPSILRIQQVVRGDSAAYFCASSLQYRTGEETQYFGPGTRLLVL.

The V and J genes are TRBV10-3 and TRBJ2-5; 11 bases are a match to TRBD2. Germline CDR1 ENHRY, CDR2 SYGVKD. With V trimmed by 3 bases and J by 2 bases, 8 bases remained unmatched. This CDR3 is 17 amino acids long. CDR3 residues: CAISDPSLAGAQETQYF. CDR3 DNA sequence: TGTGCCATCAGTGACCCCTCACTAGCGGGGGCACAAGAGACCCAGTACTTC.

The chain is built from TRBV20-1 and TRBJ2-1, with D possibly being TRBD2 (5 bases). The CDR3 loop spans 10 amino acids. CDR1 DFQATT and CDR2 SNEGSKA come from the germline V gene (reference sequence). V gave up 4 bases and J gave up 13 bases, with 11 bases separating them. Here the CDR3 DNA reads TGCAGTGCTAACGGGATCCTACAGTTCTTC. Translation: CSANGILQFF.

V gene TRBV7-2 combines with J gene TRBJ2-3, with TRBD1 identical over 9 bases. The CDR3 is made up of 15 amino acids. CDR1 is SGHTA and CDR2 is FQGNSA in the germline V gene. V lost 6 bases, J lost 4 bases, and 8 bases stayed unmatched. CDR3 amino acids: CASRTDRGRPDTQYF. The CDR3 nucleotides read TGTGCCAGCAGGACAGACAGGGGGAGGCCAGATACGCAGTATTTT.

The chain employs TRBV6-1 and TRBJ1-2; TRBD1 agrees at 7 bases. With V trimmed by 1 base and J by 8 bases, 7 bases remained unmatched. The CDR3 loop spans 14 amino acids. The germline CDR1 and CDR2 sequences are MNHNS and SASEGT. The CDR3 is CASSEGDSLGGYTF. In DNA form, the CDR3 reads TGTGCCAGCAGTGAAGGGGACAGTTTAGGAGGCTACACCTTC.

This clone has just one count. The CDR3: CASTGDTTYEQYF. DNA of the CDR3: TGTGCCAGCACCGGCGACACGACCTACGAGCAGTACTTC. This chain links TRBV7-9 with TRBJ2-7; D ambiguous. CDR3 size: 13 residues. Germline-derived CDR1 and CDR2 are SEHNR and FQNEAQ (reference sequence). The ends were cut back, 7 bases at V and 2 bases at J, with 12 bases in the middle.

The chain combines TRBV6-1 with TRBJ2-5; unclear D gene. The length of the CDR3 is 11 residues. The germline V and J ends were trimmed by 4 bases and 3 bases, with 3 bases remaining between them. Germline-derived CDR1 and CDR2 are MNHNS and SASEGT. The CDR3 protein is CASSAKETQYF. CDR3 DNA: TGTGCCAGCAGTGCAAAAGAGACCCAGTACTTC.

The chain employs TRBV28 and TRBJ1-5, with 8 bases identical to TRBD1. Losses at the gene ends were 3 bases for V and 7 bases for J; bases not matched to a gene: 11. This CDR3 contains 16 residues. Germline V lookup: CDR1 MDHEN, CDR2 SYDVKM. CDR3 nucleotide sequence: TGTGCCAGCAGTTTTATTGGACAGGGCGGTTGGCAGCCCCAGCATTTT. This sequence encodes CASSFIGQGGWQPQHF.

The chain couples TRBV27 to TRBJ2-2, with a possible D match to TRBD1 (5 bases). V shed 4 bases and J shed 0 bases, with 6 bases lying between them. Per the germline V gene, CDR1 is MNHEY and CDR2 is SMNVEV (reference sequence). This CDR3 is built from 14 residues. The chain's CDR3 is CASSSTANTGELFF. The CDR3 coding sequence is TGTGCCAGCAGTTCGACAGCGAACACCGGGGAGCTGTTTTTT.

The chain combines TRBV4-2 with TRBJ2-3; TRBD2 is a possible D gene (5 bases). Germline CDR1 LGHNA, CDR2 YNFKEQ. V lost 5 bases to trimming and J lost 0 bases, with 15 bases between them. CDR3 length: 16 amino acids. The CDR3 DNA reads as TGTGCCAGCAGCACTAGTAGCCCGCCTAGCACAGATACGCAGTATTTT. This encodes CASSTSSPPSTDTQYF.

This sequence joins TRBV7-9 and TRBJ2-1, with 14 nucleotides matching TRBD2. Germline trimming cut 4 bases from V and 15 bases from J; bases unmatched to any gene: 14. The CDR3 covers 16 residues. Germline CDR1 SEHNR, CDR2 FQNEAQ (reference sequence). CDR3 bases: TGTGCCAGCAGCTCCGCGGGGACTAGCGGGGGCCCGTCACGGTTCTTC. Its protein product is CASSSAGTSGGPSRFF.

The rearrangement links TRBV6-5 to TRBJ1-2, with 7 nucleotides matching TRBD1. Looked up from germline, CDR1 is MNHEY and CDR2 is SVGAGI. The ends lost 3 bases at V and 5 bases at J; junction bases unmatched: 6. The CDR3 covers 14 residues. The CDR3 sequence: CASSYAGTAYGYTF. The CDR3 DNA sequence: TGTGCCAGCAGTTATGCCGGGACAGCTTATGGCTACACCTTC.

The rearrangement joins TRBV5-8 to TRBJ2-3; D may be TRBD1 (5 bases). The CDR3 length is 14 residues. Between the trimmed V and J ends, which lost 0 bases and 6 bases, there was a span of 11 bases. The germline CDR1 and CDR2 sequences are SGHTS and YDEGEE. CDR3 sequence (DNA): TGTGCCAGCAGCTTGGCCGGTAGGGGTGATACGCAGTATTTT. Protein: CASSLAGRGDTQYF.

In regard to this clone: The junction shows a germline mismatch at one end, possibly a read error. The chain joins TRBV29-1 to TRBJ2-4, with D tentatively TRBD1 (5 bases). The CDR3 spans 12 residues. CDR1 and CDR2 (germline): SQVTM, ANQGSEA. This CDR3 is CSIDSVENIQYF. DNA for the CDR3: TGCAGCATTGACAGCGTTGAAAACATTCAGTACTTC.

The chain joins TRBV2 to TRBJ2-2, with TRBD1 identical over 12 bases. Unmatched junction bases numbered 13, after V lost 6 bases and J lost 2 bases. Germline V CDR1 and CDR2: SNHLY, FYNNEI. CDR3 length: 19 residues. CDR3 amino acids: CASSDILLGTGGNTGELFF. In DNA form, the CDR3 reads TGTGCCAGCAGCGACATCCTTCTGGGGACAGGGGGCAACACCGGGGAGCTGTTTTTT. Full variable domain (outside the CDR3, taken from reference TRBV2 and TRBJ2-2): EPEVTQTPSHQVTQMGQEVILRCVPISNHLYFYWYRQILGQKVEFLVSFYNNEISEKSEIFDDQFSVERPDGSNFTLKIRSTKLEDSAMYFCASSDILLGTGGNTGELFFGEGSRLTVL.

The table lists this clone with a few counts. The chain uses TRBV7-9 and TRBJ2-1; a weak D match, TRBD2 (6 bases). This CDR3 region has 15 residues. Germline CDR1 SEHNR, CDR2 FQNEAQ (reference sequence). Deletions cut 2 bases from V and 8 bases from J, with 16 bases between. In DNA form, the CDR3 reads TGTGCCAGCAGCTTATCGGTTGGAGGGAGTGATGAGCAGTTCTTC. It encodes CASSLSVGGSDEQFF. Based on the CDR3 plus reference TRBV7-9 and TRBJ2-1, the full variable domain is DTGVSQNPRHKITKRGQNVTFRCDPISEHNRLYWYRQTLGQGPEFLTYFQNEAQLEKSRLLSDRFSAERPKGSFSTLEIQRTEQGDSAMYLCASSLSVGGSDEQFFGPGTRLTVL.

V is TRBV11-2 and J is TRBJ2-3; weak D call: TRBD2 (6 bases). Trimming stripped 2 bases from V and 3 bases from J, with 18 bases between. The CDR3 has 17 residues. CDR1 SGHAT and CDR2 FQNNGV come from the germline V gene. CDR3 amino acids: CASSLLAGRLGTDTQYF. CDR3 sequence (DNA): TGTGCCAGCAGCTTATTGGCGGGGCGACTCGGGACAGATACGCAGTATTTT. Full variable domain (remainder filled in from reference TRBV11-2 and TRBJ2-3): EAGVAQSPRYKIIEKRQSVAFWCNPISGHATLYWYQQILGQGPKLLIQFQNNGVVDDSQLPKDRFSAERLKGVDSTLKIQPAKLEDSAVYLCASSLLAGRLGTDTQYFGPGTRLTVL.

The chain carries TRBV15 and TRBJ2-2; no clear D gene. Germline loops: CDR1 LNHNV, CDR2 YYDKDF (reference sequence). The V end lost 4 bases, the J end lost 1 base, and 7 bases lay between the germline ends. The CDR3 runs 14 residues. Written as DNA, the CDR3 is TGTGCCACCAGCAAGCGTTGGAACACCGGGGAGCTGTTTTTT. Encoded protein: CATSKRWNTGELFF. Supplemented by reference TRBV15 and TRBJ2-2, the full variable domain reads DAMVIQNPRYQVTQFGKPVTLSCSQTLNHNVMYWYQQKSSQAPKLLFHYYDKDFNNEADTPDNFQSRRPNTSFCFLDIRSPGLGDTAMYLCATSKRWNTGELFFGEGSRLTVL.

The chain recombines TRBV7-2 with TRBJ2-3; D call uncertain. Trimming shortened V by 8 bases and J by 0 bases, and 9 bases separated the two germline ends. The CDR3 is made up of 13 amino acids. Germline CDR1 SGHTA, CDR2 FQGNSA. The DNA of the CDR3 is TGTGCCAGCCGGCAGACAAGCACAGATACGCAGTATTTT. Translated: CASRQTSTDTQYF.

The chain employs TRBV5-1 and TRBJ2-7, with D possibly being TRBD1 (6 bases). The CDR3 length is 14 residues. V shed 0 bases and J shed 3 bases, with 10 bases lying between them. The germline CDR1 and CDR2 sequences are SGHRS and YFSETQ. DNA of the CDR3: TGCGCCAGCAGCTTGGTGGACAGTATCTACGAGCAGTACTTC. This codes for CASSLVDSIYEQYF.

The genes are TRBV28 and TRBJ1-6; a possible D gene is TRBD1 (6 bases). CDR3 size: 15 residues. V lost 2 bases, J lost 8 bases, and 13 bases lay in between. CDR1 MDHEN and CDR2 SYDVKM come from the germline V gene. The CDR3 DNA reads TGTGCCAGCAGTTTACCAGGGGTCGGGTATTCACCCCTCCACTTT. It codes for CASSLPGVGYSPLHF.

A word on this clone: The same CDR3 arises from other DNA sequences in this sample as well. Written as DNA, the CDR3 is TGTGCCAGCTCACCTGGACAGGGGGCCTACGAGCAGTACTTC. This encodes CASSPGQGAYEQYF. The gene calls are TRBV18 and TRBJ2-7; TRBD1 matches at 10 bases. The length of the CDR3 is 14 residues. V lost 3 bases to trimming and J lost 2 bases; unmatched junction nucleotides: 1. CDR1 is KGHSH and CDR2 is LQKENI in the germline V gene.

The chain has TRBV2 and TRBJ1-5; TRBD1 matches at 7 bases. Per germline, CDR1 SNHLY and CDR2 FYNNEI. The length of the CDR3 is 14 residues. The J segment lost 8 bases and the V segment lost 6 bases, leaving 10 bases of the junction unmatched. The DNA of the CDR3 is TGTGCCAGCAGCCAACAGGGGAATGCGGAGCCCCAGCATTTT. Its protein product is CASSQQGNAEPQHF.

The rearrangement joins TRBV29-1 to TRBJ2-2, with 7 bases lining up with TRBD1. The CDR3 contains 18 residues. Trimming cost V 3 bases and J 4 bases; bases outside gene matches: 17. CDR1 is SQVTM, CDR2 ANQGSEA, per germline. This CDR3 reads CSVDATHRGKSSTGELFF. The DNA of the CDR3 is TGCAGCGTTGACGCCACCCACAGGGGAAAATCGTCCACCGGGGAGCTGTTTTTT.

This chain links TRBV18 with TRBJ1-4; D might be TRBD1 (6 bases). CDR3 length: 13 amino acids. The V gene's germline CDR1 is KGHSH and CDR2 LQKENI. The V and J ends lost 5 bases and 4 bases respectively, with 8 bases between them. CDR3 in amino acids: CASSEGDNEKLFF. CDR3 nucleotide sequence: TGTGCCAGCTCAGAGGGGGATAATGAAAAACTGTTTTTT. Full variable domain (missing parts from reference TRBV18 and TRBJ1-4): NAGVMQNPRHLVRRRGQEARLRCSPMKGHSHVYWYRQLPEEGLKFMVYLQKENIIDESGMPKERFSAEFPKEGPSILRIQQVVRGDSAAYFCASSEGDNEKLFFGSGTQLSVL.

The J gene is TRBJ2-7, the V gene TRBV13, with 15 bases identical to TRBD2. With 2 bases clipped from V and 2 bases from J, the junction kept 10 bases outside the gene matches. The CDR3 sequence is 19 residues long. CDR1 and CDR2 (germline): PRHDT, FYEKMQ (reference sequence). The CDR3 protein is CASSLSRTSGRAQPYEQYF. For the CDR3, the DNA is TGTGCCAGCAGCTTATCCCGGACTAGCGGGAGGGCCCAGCCCTACGAGCAGTACTTC.

This rearrangement joins TRBV5-4 to TRBJ2-5; 7 bases align to TRBD1. Trimming removed 4 bases from V and 5 bases from J; junction bases left unmatched: 5. Germline CDR1 and CDR2: SGHNT and YYREEE (reference sequence). The CDR3 length is 13 residues. The CDR3 loop reads CASSSTGEETQYF. CDR3 DNA sequence: TGTGCCAGCAGCAGTACAGGGGAGGAGACCCAGTACTTC.

This chain joins TRBV7-9 and TRBJ1-1; D remains ambiguous. Germline V gene sequence: CDR1 SEHNR, CDR2 FQNEAQ (reference sequence). There are 15 residues in the CDR3. Trimming took 5 bases from V and 3 from J, leaving 16 bases between them. CDR3 region: CASSPTGGGDTEAFF. CDR3 nucleotide sequence: TGTGCCAGCAGCCCCACGGGCGGCGGGGACACTGAAGCTTTCTTT.